A single sample is the source of the 28 T cell receptor beta chains below, sequenced in a study. TCRdb passed the 5' RACE reads through MiXCR, listing each CDR3 protein once. The table has roughly 50,000 distinct CDR3 sequences, approximately 24% seen once. The material sequenced was tumor-infiltrating naive CD4+ T cells sorted from the breast tumor. The subset was: naive CD4+ T cells, CD4+CD45RA+CD25-. The receptors originated from a female donor with breast cancer.

This clonotype has only a few counts. The V call is TRBV2, the J call TRBJ1-1; D is unclear. The CDR3 covers 12 residues. Germline CDR1 is SNHLY and CDR2 is FYNNEI. V lost 3 bases and J 7 bases, leaving 9 bases between the germline ends. The CDR3 bases are TGTGCCAGCAGTGAGATGAGGGATGAAGCTTTCTTT. Protein: CASSEMRDEAFF.

J is TRBJ1-3 and V is TRBV7-9; the D is unclear. CDR1 is SEHNR, CDR2 FQNEAQ, per germline (reference sequence). The CDR3 extends over 14 amino acids. V was shortened by 5 bases and J by 9 bases, with 17 bases between the two germline ends. In nucleotides, the CDR3 is TGTGCCAGCAGCGAAGAAGGTAGAGTCGGCACCATATATTTT. This gives the protein CASSEEGRVGTIYF.

V and J are TRBV20-1 and TRBJ2-1; D gene unclear. The length of the CDR3 is 12 residues. V was shortened by 3 bases and J by 3 bases, with 6 bases between the two germline ends. Germline assignment: CDR1 DFQATT and CDR2 SNEGSKA (reference sequence). The CDR3 region is CSASQLYNEQFF. The CDR3 DNA sequence: TGCAGTGCTAGCCAGCTCTACAATGAGCAGTTCTTC.

The CDR3 here is CSAPPEYDTQYF. In DNA form, the CDR3 reads TGCAGTGCTCCCCCAGAATACGATACGCAGTATTTT. The chain combines TRBV20-1 with TRBJ2-3, with D hard to call. CDR3 length equals 12 residues. The V end was cut by 5 bases, the J end by 6 bases, with 12 bases between. Germline V gives CDR1 DFQATT, CDR2 SNEGSKA (reference sequence).

The rearrangement joins TRBV20-1 to TRBJ2-6; 7 positions agree with TRBD2. Germline loops: CDR1 DFQATT, CDR2 SNEGSKA (reference sequence). V lost 3 bases and J lost 0; bases outside the gene matches: 5. The CDR3 runs to 16 residues. The CDR3 coding sequence is TGCAGTGCTAGCCCCGGGGGGAGCTCTGGGGCCAACGTCCTGACTTTC. Encoded protein: CSASPGGSSGANVLTF.

Of note for this clonotype: A junction boundary mismatches the germline segment, possibly from a read error. The rearrangement joins TRBV7-9 to TRBJ2-2; the match to TRBD1 covers 8 bases. Germline values: CDR1 SEHNR, CDR2 FQNEAQ (reference sequence). This CDR3 is built from 15 residues. CDR3 bases: TGTGCCGGCAGGGGGCCGGACAGCCCTACGGGGGAGCTGTTTTTT. Protein product: CAGRGPDSPTGELFF.

The chain has TRBV6-2 or TRBV6-3 and TRBJ2-2, with unresolved D. The germline V gene encodes CDR1 MNHEY and CDR2 SVGEGT. The length of the CDR3 is 13 residues. V shed 6 bases and J shed 7 bases, with 12 bases lying between them. CDR3 bases: TGTGCCAGCAGGGGTTCTCTTGTCGGGGAGCTGTTTTTT. Protein: CASRGSLVGELFF.

J is TRBJ2-1 and V is TRBV9; tentatively, D is TRBD2 (6 bases). The germline gives CDR1 SGDLS, CDR2 YYNGEE. V lost 3 bases, J lost 6 bases, and 16 bases lay in between. The CDR3 runs 15 residues. The CDR3 sequence is CASSEPNGLRNEQFF. In nucleotides, the CDR3 is TGTGCCAGCAGCGAACCGAATGGACTACGCAATGAGCAGTTCTTC.

This clonotype was recorded many times. The CDR3 is CASRVRYEQYF. CDR3 sequence (DNA): TGTGCCAGCAGAGTCCGCTACGAGCAGTACTTC. The chain is built from TRBV6-5 and TRBJ2-7, with unresolved D. CDR1 is MNHEY and CDR2 is SVGAGI in the germline V gene. V lost 6 bases and J 3 bases, leaving 6 bases between the germline ends. CDR3 length: 11 residues.

In this sample, this clonotype turned up a few times. The V and J genes are TRBV9 and TRBJ2-2; no reliable D call. The V end lost 4 bases, the J end lost 5 bases, and 12 bases lay between the germline ends. CDR1 and CDR2 (germline): SGDLS, YYNGEE. The CDR3 sequence is 14 residues long. The CDR3 reads CASSPSQWTGELFF. The CDR3 bases are TGTGCCAGCAGCCCTTCCCAGTGGACCGGGGAGCTGTTTTTT.

This clonotype was picked up a small number of times. The chain employs TRBV30 and TRBJ2-1; 7 bases match TRBD2. The trim removed 4 bases at V and 8 bases at J, leaving 5 bases unmatched. The CDR3 covers 12 residues. Germline assignment: CDR1 GTSNPN and CDR2 SVGIG (reference sequence). CDR3 sequence: CAWNILADEQFF. DNA of the CDR3: TGTGCCTGGAATATTCTAGCGGATGAGCAGTTCTTC.

This clonotype showed up just a few times. This chain connects TRBV15 to TRBJ2-7; 11 bases are a match to TRBD2. J gave up 2 bases and V 5 bases, and 20 bases lay outside the gene matches. The CDR3 runs to 20 residues. Germline values: CDR1 LNHNV, CDR2 YYDKDF (reference sequence). The DNA of the CDR3 is TGTGCCACCAGCGCCCTGGTCTCCGCTACTAGCGGGAGACCTCCCTACGAGCAGTACTTC. It codes for CATSALVSATSGRPPYEQYF.

Of note for this clonotype: Here the CDR3 omits its conserved ending phenylalanine or tryptophan, so a read error is the likely source. This chain links TRBV20-1 with TRBJ2-4; tentatively, D is TRBD1 (5 bases). Germline CDR1 is DFQATT and CDR2 is SNEGSKA (reference sequence). The V and J ends lost 4 bases and 0 bases respectively, with 13 bases between them. CDR3 length equals 15 residues. The DNA for the CDR3 is TGCAGTGCTACGGCAGGGCGGCTAGCCAAAAACATTCAGTACTGC. Residues: CSATAGRLAKNIQYC.

Points on this clonotype: Likely a read error: the CDR3 ends without its conserved phenylalanine or tryptophan. The V and J genes are TRBV25-1 and TRBJ2-3, with TRBD2 as a possible D gene (5 bases). From germline, CDR1 is MGHDK and CDR2 SYGVNS. The V gene lost 8 bases and the J gene lost 2 bases, with 17 bases spanning the gap. The CDR3 spans 15 residues. DNA of the CDR3: TGTGCCAGCTCGAGGCGGCGGGCGTCCACAGATACGCAGTATCTT. It encodes CASSRRRASTDTQYL.

This clonotype appeared many times. V usage is TRBV28 and J usage is TRBJ2-7; possibly TRBD2 for D (7 bases). The V gene's germline CDR1 is MDHEN and CDR2 SYDVKM. This CDR3 region has 15 residues. Trimming stripped 6 bases from V and 1 base from J, with 16 bases between. CDR3 nucleotides: TGTGCCAGCAGCCGGAGGGGGGGCAGATCCTACGAGCAGTACTTC. Protein: CASSRRGGRSYEQYF.

The gene calls are TRBV20-1 and TRBJ2-1; 12 bases agree with TRBD2. V was pared by 5 bases and J by 9 bases, with 11 bases of the junction left unmatched. The CDR3 runs 15 residues. CDR1 DFQATT and CDR2 SNEGSKA come from the germline V gene (reference sequence). The DNA of the CDR3 is TGCAGTGCTGCTGGACTAGCGGGGAGGGATGTTGAGCAGTTCTTC. It codes for CSAAGLAGRDVEQFF.

This clonotype was seen at least ten times. V and J are TRBV9 and TRBJ1-5, with D perhaps TRBD1 (5 bases). CDR1 SGDLS and CDR2 YYNGEE come from the germline V gene. The CDR3 length is 15 residues. The V end lost 0 bases, the J end lost 2 bases, and 9 bases lay between the germline ends. The CDR3 sequence is CASSVGGERNQPQHF. Written as DNA, the CDR3 is TGTGCCAGCAGCGTAGGGGGGGAACGCAATCAGCCCCAGCATTTT. Combining the CDR3 with reference TRBV9 and TRBJ1-5 gives the whole variable domain DSGVTQTPKHLITATGQRVTLRCSPRSGDLSVYWYQQSLDQGLQFLIQYYNGEERAKGNILERFSAQQFPDLHSELNLSSLELGDSALYFCASSVGGERNQPQHFGDGTRLSIL.

This clonotype was seen once. The chain combines TRBV3-1 with TRBJ2-5; weak D call: TRBD2 (6 bases). V lost 3 bases and J 3 bases, leaving 11 bases between the germline ends. From germline, CDR1 is LGHDT and CDR2 YNNKEL (reference sequence). The CDR3 loop spans 14 amino acids. The CDR3 sequence: CASSHLGGKETQYF. In DNA, the CDR3 is TGTGCCAGCAGCCACCTCGGCGGGAAAGAGACCCAGTACTTC.

The chain couples TRBV20-1 to TRBJ2-4, with D unresolved. Trimming removed 5 bases from V and 1 base from J, with 12 bases in between. Germline V gene sequence: CDR1 DFQATT, CDR2 SNEGSKA (reference sequence). There are 14 residues in the CDR3. The DNA for the CDR3 is TGCAGTGCTCACCGGCAAGGTGCCAAAAACATTCAGTACTTC. Protein product: CSAHRQGAKNIQYF.

This clonotype was seen a handful of times. The V and J genes are TRBV3-1 and TRBJ2-1, with TRBD2 as a possible D gene (5 bases). Trimming stripped 4 bases from V and 8 bases from J, with 15 bases between. CDR1 and CDR2 from the germline V gene are LGHDT and YNNKEL (reference sequence). The CDR3 spans 14 residues. In DNA form, the CDR3 reads TGTGCCAGCAGCCGCCTCGTTGGAGGCGATGAGCAGTTCTTC. Translating it yields CASSRLVGGDEQFF.

V and J are TRBV20-1 and TRBJ2-1; D not resolved. Germline assignment: CDR1 DFQATT and CDR2 SNEGSKA (reference sequence). V was cut by 0 bases and J by 9 bases, with 15 bases left in between. This CDR3 region has 14 residues. The CDR3 sequence: CSARDVVSWSEQFF. CDR3 in DNA: TGCAGTGCTAGAGATGTGGTATCTTGGAGTGAGCAGTTCTTC.

Of note for this clonotype: One end of the junction fails to match germline, which may point to a read error. J is TRBJ1-2 and V is TRBV3-1; 7 bases line up with TRBD1. Germline-derived CDR1 and CDR2 are LGHDT and YNNKEL (reference sequence). This CDR3 comprises 13 residues. CDR3 protein: CASGQSTGEGYTF. DNA of the CDR3: TGTGCCAGCGGCCAAAGCACAGGGGAGGGTTACACCTTC.

This clonotype was seen a few times. This rearrangement joins TRBV28 to TRBJ2-1; 8 positions agree with TRBD2. Germline CDR1 and CDR2: MDHEN and SYDVKM. Trimming removed 10 bases from V and 3 bases from J; junction bases left unmatched: 8. CDR3 length: 14 residues. CDR3 loop: CATGGLAGYNEQFF. CDR3 bases: TGTGCCACCGGTGGGCTAGCGGGCTACAATGAGCAGTTCTTC.

This chain links TRBV5-1 with TRBJ2-5; TRBD1 matches at 7 bases. Trimming cost V 2 bases and J 3 bases; bases outside gene matches: 4. Looked up from germline, CDR1 is SGHRS and CDR2 is YFSETQ. CDR3 length: 14 amino acids. The CDR3 DNA reads as TGCGCCAGCAGCTTAAGACAGGGAAAAGAGACCCAGTACTTC. Amino acids: CASSLRQGKETQYF.

At least ten counts were recorded for this clonotype. The chain employs TRBV5-1 and TRBJ1-1, with a tentative D call TRBD1 (5 bases). V lost 1 base and J 0 bases, leaving 10 bases between the germline ends. Looked up from germline, CDR1 is SGHRS and CDR2 is YFSETQ. CDR3 size: 15 residues. CDR3: CASSLIPGLNTEAFF. CDR3 bases: TGCGCCAGCAGCTTGATTCCGGGGCTGAACACTGAAGCTTTCTTT.

The chain combines TRBV7-3 with TRBJ2-3; TRBD2 might be the D (7 bases). V dropped 4 bases and J dropped 0 bases, with 11 bases sitting between them. Germline lookup yields CDR1 SGHTA and CDR2 FQGTGA. This CDR3 is 15 amino acids long. The CDR3 DNA sequence: TGTGCCAGCAGCTCGGGGGGCCCCAGCACAGATACGCAGTATTTT. Translated, it gives CASSSGGPSTDTQYF.

The rearrangement links TRBV7-9 to TRBJ2-2; D tentatively reads TRBD1 or TRBD2 (5 bases each). Per the germline V gene, CDR1 is SEHNR and CDR2 is FQNEAQ (reference sequence). The CDR3 spans 14 residues. Trimming cost V 8 bases and J 2 bases, with 12 bases left between them. CDR3 nucleotides: TGTGCCAGCGGGCGAGGGGAAAACACCGGGGAGCTGTTTTTT. Residues: CASGRGENTGELFF.

This clonotype was counted at least ten times. The J gene is TRBJ2-5, the V gene TRBV28; no reliable D call. The CDR3 has 13 residues. V dropped 3 bases and J dropped 7 bases, with 12 bases sitting between them. The germline V gene has CDR1 MDHEN and CDR2 SYDVKM. This CDR3 reads CASSLSAPWTQYF. The CDR3 DNA follows: TGTGCCAGCAGTTTGTCCGCCCCGTGGACCCAGTACTTC.